These 11 T cell receptor beta chains originate from one sample sequenced in a study of T cells in Graves' hyperthyroidism and ophthalmopathy (dated by TCRdb to about 2019). Library preparation used multiplex PCR. Sequenced using an Illumina HiSeq 2000. TCR beta CDR3 regions were amplified from RNA transcripts. For the first round of RT-PCR on the TCR CDR3, the HTBI primer set was used together with the Qiagen OneStep RT-PCR kit. TCRdb took the public reads, trimmed them with fastp at Q25, ran MiXCR for clone calling and kept in-frame beta chains. Rows merge per CDR3 protein into single entries with the most common DNA and genes. The sample table records fewer than 450,000 distinct CDR3 sequences; roughly 20% of these occur just once. 40% of the sample belongs to the ten largest clones. Sequenced sample: blood. The receptors shown here come from a man aged 18 to 35 with Graves' ophthalmopathy.

This sequence joins TRBV4-1 and TRBJ2-1, with 8 bases identical to TRBD2. Germline values: CDR1 MGHRA, CDR2 YSYEKL. The junction had 13 bases not matched to a gene; V was cut back by 4 bases and J by 8 bases. The CDR3 is made up of 16 amino acids. The CDR3, as DNA: TGCGCCAGCAGCCCCGCTTCACGGGGGGGCTTTGATGAGCAGTTCTTC. This codes for CASSPASRGGFDEQFF.

This clonotype was found many times. The chain joins TRBV6-1 to TRBJ2-7; D gene ambiguous. The CDR3 totals 15 residues. Germline assignment: CDR1 MNHNS and CDR2 SASEGT. Trimming left V 2 bases short and J 3 bases short, with 14 bases between. The CDR3, as DNA: TGTGCCAGCAGTGAAATGGCTCGTAGTGACTACGAGCAGTACTTC. This translates into CASSEMARSDYEQYF.

In this sample, this clonotype turned up a few times. The chain recombines TRBV6-1 with TRBJ2-5; D assignment may be TRBD1 or TRBD2 (5 bases each). V lost 6 bases, J lost 1 base, and 12 bases lay in between. CDR3 length: 14 residues. Germline V CDR1 and CDR2: MNHNS, SASEGT. CDR3 region: CASSSTGAQETQYF. CDR3 nucleotide sequence: TGTGCCAGCAGCTCCACCGGGGCCCAAGAGACCCAGTACTTC.

This clonotype has ten or more counts. The chain joins TRBV5-1 to TRBJ1-5, with 8 bases aligning to TRBD1. CDR3 length: 14 amino acids. V lost 5 bases and J lost 7; bases outside the gene matches: 8. The germline V gene encodes CDR1 SGHRS and CDR2 YFSETQ. In nucleotides, the CDR3 is TGCGCCAGCAGGCCCGGGACAGGCGTACAGCCCCAGCATTTT. Translated, it gives CASRPGTGVQPQHF.

This clonotype has at least ten counts. The chain employs TRBV20-1 and TRBJ1-1; D not resolved. The CDR3 sequence is 12 residues long. CDR1 and CDR2 from the germline V gene are DFQATT and SNEGSKA (reference sequence). CDR3 protein: CIQGLVNTEAFF. CDR3 in DNA: TGCATACAAGGCTTGGTGAACACTGAAGCTTTCTTT.

V gene TRBV4-1 combines with J gene TRBJ1-5; 7 nucleotides align to TRBD1. Looked up from germline, CDR1 is MGHRA and CDR2 is YSYEKL. The V gene end was trimmed by 4 bases and the J gene end by 6 bases; junction bases not matched to a gene: 12. The CDR3 is 16 amino acids. This CDR3 is CASSPEATGTSQPQHF. The CDR3 DNA is TGCGCCAGCAGCCCAGAGGCGACAGGGACGAGTCAGCCCCAGCATTTT.

The chain couples TRBV24-1 to TRBJ1-1; D gene uncertain. In germline, CDR1 is KGHDR, CDR2 SFDVKD. The CDR3 totals 13 residues. V was shortened by 5 bases and J by 6 bases, with 12 bases between the two germline ends. CDR3 nucleotide sequence: TGTGCCACCAGTGCCGGGCCGGCCGCTGAAGCTTTCTTT. Translating gives CATSAGPAAEAFF.

V gene TRBV25-1 combines with J gene TRBJ2-2; no firm D call. V gave up 0 bases and J gave up 0 bases, with 5 bases separating them. The CDR3 extends over 15 amino acids. CDR1 is MGHDK, CDR2 SYGVNS, per germline. The CDR3 reads CASSEYRPNTGELFF. In DNA form, the CDR3 reads TGTGCCAGCAGTGAATATAGGCCGAACACCGGGGAGCTGTTTTTT.

V usage is TRBV18 and J usage is TRBJ2-2; TRBD1 might be the D (6 bases). Trimming took 3 bases from V and 2 from J, leaving 19 bases between them. The germline V gene encodes CDR1 KGHSH and CDR2 LQKENI. The CDR3 extends over 18 amino acids. CDR3: CASSPIVVDSINTGELFF. DNA of the CDR3: TGTGCCAGCTCACCGATCGTCGTGGACAGCATCAACACCGGGGAGCTGTTTTTT.

In its sample, this clonotype was seen a few times. The J gene is TRBJ1-4, the V gene TRBV4-2; 7 nucleotides agree with TRBD1. This CDR3 comprises 15 residues. V gave up 3 bases and J gave up 3 bases; unmatched junction bases: 4. The germline V gene has CDR1 LGHNA and CDR2 YNFKEQ. CDR3 coding DNA: TGTGCCAGCAGCCAGAGGGGGCAGTCTAATGAAAAACTGTTTTTT. It yields the protein CASSQRGQSNEKLFF.

This clonotype was seen at least ten times. The chain joins TRBV24-1 to TRBJ2-7, with 7 positions matching TRBD1. This CDR3 has 16 amino acids. V trimming: 1 base; J trimming: 0 bases; junction bases outside the gene matches: 5. Germline lookup yields CDR1 KGHDR and CDR2 SFDVKD. The CDR3 nucleotides read TGTGCCACCAGTGATTTTACAGGGGACATCTCCTACGAGCAGTACTTC. Protein sequence: CATSDFTGDISYEQYF.